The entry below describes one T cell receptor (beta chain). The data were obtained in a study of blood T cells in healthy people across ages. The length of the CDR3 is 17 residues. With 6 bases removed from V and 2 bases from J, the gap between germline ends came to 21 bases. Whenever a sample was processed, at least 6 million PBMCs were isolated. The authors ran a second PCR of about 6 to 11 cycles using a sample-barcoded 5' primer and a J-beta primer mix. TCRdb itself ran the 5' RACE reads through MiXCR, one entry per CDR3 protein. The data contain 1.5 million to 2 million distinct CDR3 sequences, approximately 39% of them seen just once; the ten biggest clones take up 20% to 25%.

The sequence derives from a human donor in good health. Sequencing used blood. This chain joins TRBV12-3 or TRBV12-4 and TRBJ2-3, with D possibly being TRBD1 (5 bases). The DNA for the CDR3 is TGTGCCAGCAGCCCATACCGCTTGCCGGACAACACAGATACGCAGTATTTT. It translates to CASSPYRLPDNTDTQYF.